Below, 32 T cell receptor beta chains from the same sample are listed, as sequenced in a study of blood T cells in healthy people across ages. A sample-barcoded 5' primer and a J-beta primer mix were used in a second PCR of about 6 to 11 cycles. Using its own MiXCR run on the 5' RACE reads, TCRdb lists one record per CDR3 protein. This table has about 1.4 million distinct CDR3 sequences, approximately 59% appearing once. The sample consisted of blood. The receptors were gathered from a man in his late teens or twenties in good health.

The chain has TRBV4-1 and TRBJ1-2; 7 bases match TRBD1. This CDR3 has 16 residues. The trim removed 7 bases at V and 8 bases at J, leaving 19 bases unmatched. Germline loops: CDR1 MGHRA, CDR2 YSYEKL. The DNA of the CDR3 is TGCGCCAGCAACTACCACAGGACAGGAAGATTGGGCGGCTACACCTTC. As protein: CASNYHRTGRLGGYTF.

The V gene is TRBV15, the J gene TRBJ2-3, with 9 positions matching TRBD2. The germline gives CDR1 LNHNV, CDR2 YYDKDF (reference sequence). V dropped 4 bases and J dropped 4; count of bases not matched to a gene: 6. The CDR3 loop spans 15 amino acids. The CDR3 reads CATSKFGGGADTQYF. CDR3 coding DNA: TGTGCCACCAGCAAATTCGGCGGGGGGGCAGATACGCAGTATTTT.

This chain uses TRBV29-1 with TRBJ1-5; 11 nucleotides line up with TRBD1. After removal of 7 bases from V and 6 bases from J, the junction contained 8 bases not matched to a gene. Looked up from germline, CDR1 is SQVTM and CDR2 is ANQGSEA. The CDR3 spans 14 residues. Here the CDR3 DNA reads TGCAGCGATCCGGGACAGGGGGTTTCTCAGCCCCAGCATTTT. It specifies CSDPGQGVSQPQHF.

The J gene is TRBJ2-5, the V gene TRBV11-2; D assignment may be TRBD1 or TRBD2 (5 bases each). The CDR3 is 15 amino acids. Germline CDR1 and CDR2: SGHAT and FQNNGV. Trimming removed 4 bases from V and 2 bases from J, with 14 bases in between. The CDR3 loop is CASSSFRDEQETQYF. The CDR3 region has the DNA TGTGCCAGCAGCTCATTCCGGGACGAGCAAGAGACCCAGTACTTC.

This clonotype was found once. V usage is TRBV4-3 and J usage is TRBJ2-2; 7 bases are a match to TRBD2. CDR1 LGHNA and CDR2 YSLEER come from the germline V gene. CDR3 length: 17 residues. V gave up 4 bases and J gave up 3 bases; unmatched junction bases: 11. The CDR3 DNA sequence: TGCGCCAGCAGCCCCTCACCGGGGACTACCTACACCGGGGAGCTGTTTTTT. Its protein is CASSPSPGTTYTGELFF.

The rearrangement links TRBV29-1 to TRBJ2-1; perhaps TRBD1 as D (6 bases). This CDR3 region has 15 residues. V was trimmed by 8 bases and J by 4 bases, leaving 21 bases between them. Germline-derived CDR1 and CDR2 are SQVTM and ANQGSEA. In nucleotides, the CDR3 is TGCAGCTTAACCCCGGGACACGGCCCTTACAATGAGCAGTTCTTC. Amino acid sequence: CSLTPGHGPYNEQFF.

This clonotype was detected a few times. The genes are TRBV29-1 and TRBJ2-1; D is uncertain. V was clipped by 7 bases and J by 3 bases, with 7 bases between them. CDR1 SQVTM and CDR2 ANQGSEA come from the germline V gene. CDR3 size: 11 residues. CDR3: CSATLYNEQFF. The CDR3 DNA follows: TGCAGCGCGACACTCTACAATGAGCAGTTCTTC.

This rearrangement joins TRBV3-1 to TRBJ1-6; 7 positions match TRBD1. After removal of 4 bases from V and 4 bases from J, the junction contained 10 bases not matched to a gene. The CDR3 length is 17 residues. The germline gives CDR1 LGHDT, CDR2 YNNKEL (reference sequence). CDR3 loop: CASSPTSRGKYNSPLHF. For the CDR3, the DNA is TGTGCCAGCAGCCCTACGTCCAGGGGGAAATATAATTCACCCCTCCACTTT.

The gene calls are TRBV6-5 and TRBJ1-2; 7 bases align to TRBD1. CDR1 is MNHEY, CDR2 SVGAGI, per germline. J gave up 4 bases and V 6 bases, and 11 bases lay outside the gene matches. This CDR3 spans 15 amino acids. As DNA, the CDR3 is TGTGCCAGCAGCCCCGGACAGGTTCGATTCTATGGCTACACCTTC. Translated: CASSPGQVRFYGYTF.

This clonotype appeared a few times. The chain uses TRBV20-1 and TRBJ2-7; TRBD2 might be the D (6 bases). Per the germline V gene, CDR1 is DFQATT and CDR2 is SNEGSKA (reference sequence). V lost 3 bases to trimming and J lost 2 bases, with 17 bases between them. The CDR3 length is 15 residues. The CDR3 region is CSASLPRSGTYEQYF. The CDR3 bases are TGCAGTGCTAGTTTACCCCGTAGCGGAACCTACGAGCAGTACTTC.

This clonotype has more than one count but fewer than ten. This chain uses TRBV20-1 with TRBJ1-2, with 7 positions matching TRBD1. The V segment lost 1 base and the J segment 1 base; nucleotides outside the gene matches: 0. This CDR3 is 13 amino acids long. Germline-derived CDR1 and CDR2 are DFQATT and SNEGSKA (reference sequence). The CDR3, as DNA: TGCAGTGCTAGAGGGGACAGTAACTATGGCTACACCTTC. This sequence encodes CSARGDSNYGYTF.

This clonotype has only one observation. This CDR3 reads CASSQGQGFFDYGYTF. CDR3 sequence (DNA): TGCGCCAGCAGCCAGGGACAGGGTTTCTTTGACTATGGCTACACCTTC. The chain recombines TRBV4-1 with TRBJ1-2; 9 bases match TRBD1. This CDR3 has 16 residues. Germline-derived CDR1 and CDR2 are MGHRA and YSYEKL. V lost 3 bases, J lost 3 bases, and 8 bases stayed unmatched.

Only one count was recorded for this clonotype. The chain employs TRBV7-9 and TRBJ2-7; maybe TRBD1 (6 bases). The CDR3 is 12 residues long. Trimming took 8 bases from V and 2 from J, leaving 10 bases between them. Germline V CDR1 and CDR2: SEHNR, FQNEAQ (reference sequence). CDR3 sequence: CASGGSAYEQYF. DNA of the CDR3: TGTGCCAGCGGGGGCAGCGCCTACGAGCAGTACTTC.

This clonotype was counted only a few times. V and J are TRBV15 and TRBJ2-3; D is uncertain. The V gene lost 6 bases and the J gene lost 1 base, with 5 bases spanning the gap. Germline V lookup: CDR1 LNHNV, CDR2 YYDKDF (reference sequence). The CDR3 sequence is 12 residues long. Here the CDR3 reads CATSIRTDTQYF. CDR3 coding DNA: TGTGCCACCAGTATCCGCACAGATACGCAGTATTTT.

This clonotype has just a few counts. As DNA, the CDR3 is TGCAGCGTTGAGGGTCTAGCGGGGGGGGATGAGCAGTTCTTC. Amino acid sequence: CSVEGLAGGDEQFF. The V call is TRBV29-1, the J call TRBJ2-1; 12 bases match TRBD2. The CDR3 loop spans 14 amino acids. The trim removed 3 bases at V and 8 bases at J, leaving 5 bases unmatched. In germline, CDR1 is SQVTM, CDR2 ANQGSEA.

This CDR3 is CASSLLTSGGASEQFF. In DNA, the CDR3 is TGTGCCAGCAGTCTCTTGACTAGCGGGGGGGCCAGTGAGCAGTTCTTC. The genes are TRBV6-1 and TRBJ2-1; 14 positions match TRBD2. The CDR3 contains 16 residues. The trim removed 5 bases at V and 9 bases at J, leaving 9 bases unmatched. Germline CDR1 MNHNS, CDR2 SASEGT.

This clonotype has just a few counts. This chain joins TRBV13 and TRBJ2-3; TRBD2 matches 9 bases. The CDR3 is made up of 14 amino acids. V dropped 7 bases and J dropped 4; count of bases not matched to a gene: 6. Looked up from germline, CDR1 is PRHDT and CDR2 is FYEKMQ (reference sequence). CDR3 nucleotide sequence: TGTGCCAGCAACAAAGCGGGGGGACCAGATACGCAGTATTTT. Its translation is CASNKAGGPDTQYF. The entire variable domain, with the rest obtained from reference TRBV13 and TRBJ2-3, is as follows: AAGVIQSPRHLIKEKRETATLKCYPIPRHDTVYWYQQGPGQDPQFLISFYEKMQSDKGSIPDRFSAQQFSDYHSELNMSSLELGDSALYFCASNKAGGPDTQYFGPGTRLTVL.

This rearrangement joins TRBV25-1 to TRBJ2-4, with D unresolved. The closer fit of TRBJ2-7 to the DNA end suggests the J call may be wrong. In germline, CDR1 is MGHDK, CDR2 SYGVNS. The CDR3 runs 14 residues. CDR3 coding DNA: TGTGCCCCCCCTGACGTCGGCATCTCCTACGAGCAGTACTTC. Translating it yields CAPPDVGISYEQYF.

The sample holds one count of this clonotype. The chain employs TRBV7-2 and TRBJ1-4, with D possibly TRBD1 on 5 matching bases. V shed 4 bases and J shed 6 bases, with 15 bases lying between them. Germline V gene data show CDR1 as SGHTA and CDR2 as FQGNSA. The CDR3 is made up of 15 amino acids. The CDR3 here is CASSSMGGSDEKLFF. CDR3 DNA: TGTGCCAGCAGCTCAATGGGGGGGTCGGATGAAAAACTGTTTTTT.

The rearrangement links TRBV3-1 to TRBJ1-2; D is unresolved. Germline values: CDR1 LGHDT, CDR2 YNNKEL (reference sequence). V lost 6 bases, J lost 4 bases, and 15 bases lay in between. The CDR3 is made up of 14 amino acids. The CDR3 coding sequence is TGTGCCAGCAGTCCTAATGCAGGTAGCTATGGCTACACCTTC. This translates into CASSPNAGSYGYTF. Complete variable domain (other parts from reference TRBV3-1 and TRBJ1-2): DTAVSQTPKYLVTQMGNDKSIKCEQNLGHDTMYWYKQDSKKFLKIMFSYNNKELIINETVPNRFSPKSPDKAHLNLHINSLELGDSAVYFCASSPNAGSYGYTFGSGTRLTVV.

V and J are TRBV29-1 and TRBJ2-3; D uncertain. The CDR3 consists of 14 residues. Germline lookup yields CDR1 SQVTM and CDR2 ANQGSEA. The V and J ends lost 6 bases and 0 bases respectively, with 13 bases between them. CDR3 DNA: TGCAGCGTCAGCACATCGATTAGCACAGATACGCAGTATTTT. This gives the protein CSVSTSISTDTQYF.

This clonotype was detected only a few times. The CDR3 sequence is CASSDARGFKNIQYF. The CDR3 coding sequence is TGTGCCAGCAGCGACGCCAGGGGTTTCAAAAACATTCAGTACTTC. V gene TRBV7-2 combines with J gene TRBJ2-4; TRBD1 is a possible D gene (6 bases). The CDR3 runs to 15 residues. Trimming removed 5 bases from V and 3 bases from J, with 14 bases in between. Looked up from germline, CDR1 is SGHTA and CDR2 is FQGNSA.

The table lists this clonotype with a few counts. CDR3 sequence: CASSSPPQSGANVLTF. The CDR3, as DNA: TGTGCCAGCAGTTCCCCCCCCCAATCTGGGGCCAACGTCCTGACTTTC. The chain joins TRBV12-3 or TRBV12-4 to TRBJ2-6, with unresolved D. The germline V and J ends were trimmed by 4 bases and 1 base, with 11 bases remaining between them. The CDR3 consists of 16 residues.

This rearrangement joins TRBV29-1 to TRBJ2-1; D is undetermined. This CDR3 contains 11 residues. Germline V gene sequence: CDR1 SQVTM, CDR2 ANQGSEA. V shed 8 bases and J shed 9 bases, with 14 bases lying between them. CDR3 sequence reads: CSLAIWGEQFF. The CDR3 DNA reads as TGCAGCCTCGCGATCTGGGGTGAGCAGTTCTTC.

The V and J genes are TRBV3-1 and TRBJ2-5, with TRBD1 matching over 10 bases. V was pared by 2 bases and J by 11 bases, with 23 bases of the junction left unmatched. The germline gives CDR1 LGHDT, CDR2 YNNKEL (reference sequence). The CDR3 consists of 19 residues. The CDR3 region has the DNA TGTGCCAGCAGCCAAACAAAGGGACAGGGGTACCTAGAGGCCTGGGAGCAGTACTTC. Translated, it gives CASSQTKGQGYLEAWEQYF.

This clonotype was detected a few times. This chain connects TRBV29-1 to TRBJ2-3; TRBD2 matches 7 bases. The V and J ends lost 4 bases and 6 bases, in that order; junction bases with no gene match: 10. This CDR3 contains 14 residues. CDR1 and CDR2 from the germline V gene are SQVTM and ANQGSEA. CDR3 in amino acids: CSVGGRAGLDTQYF. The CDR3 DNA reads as TGCAGCGTTGGAGGGAGAGCGGGGCTGGATACGCAGTATTTT.

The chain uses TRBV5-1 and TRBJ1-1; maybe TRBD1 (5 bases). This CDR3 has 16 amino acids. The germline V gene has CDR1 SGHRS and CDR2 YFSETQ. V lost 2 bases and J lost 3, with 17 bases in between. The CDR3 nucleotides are TGCGCCAGCAGCTTAGCCCAGGGTATGGGATACACTGAAGCTTTCTTT. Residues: CASSLAQGMGYTEAFF.

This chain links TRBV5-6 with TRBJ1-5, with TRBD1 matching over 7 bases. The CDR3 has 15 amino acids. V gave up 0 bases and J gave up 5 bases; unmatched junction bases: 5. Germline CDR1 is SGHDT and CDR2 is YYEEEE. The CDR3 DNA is TGTGCCAGCAGCTTGGCCGGACAGGATTATCAGCCCCAGCATTTT. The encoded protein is CASSLAGQDYQPQHF.

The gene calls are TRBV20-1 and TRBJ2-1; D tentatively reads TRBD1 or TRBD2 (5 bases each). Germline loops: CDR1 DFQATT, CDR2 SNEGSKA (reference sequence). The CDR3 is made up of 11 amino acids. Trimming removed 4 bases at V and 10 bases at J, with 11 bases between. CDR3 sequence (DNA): TGCAGTGCTATGGGGGAACCGGAGCAGTTCTTC. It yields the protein CSAMGEPEQFF.

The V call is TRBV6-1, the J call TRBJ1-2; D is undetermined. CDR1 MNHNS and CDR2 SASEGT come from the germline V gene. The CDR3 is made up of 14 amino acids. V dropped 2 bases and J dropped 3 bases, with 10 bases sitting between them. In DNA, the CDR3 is TGTGCCAGCAGTGAAAATGCGGCGGACTATGGCTACACCTTC. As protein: CASSENAADYGYTF.

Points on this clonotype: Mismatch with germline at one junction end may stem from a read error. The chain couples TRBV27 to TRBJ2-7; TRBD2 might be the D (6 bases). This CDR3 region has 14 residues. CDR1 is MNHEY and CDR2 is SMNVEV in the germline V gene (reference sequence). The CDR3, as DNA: TGTGCCGGCAGTCCTGGCGGAGGGTTCCACGAGCAGTACTTC. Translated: CAGSPGGGFHEQYF.

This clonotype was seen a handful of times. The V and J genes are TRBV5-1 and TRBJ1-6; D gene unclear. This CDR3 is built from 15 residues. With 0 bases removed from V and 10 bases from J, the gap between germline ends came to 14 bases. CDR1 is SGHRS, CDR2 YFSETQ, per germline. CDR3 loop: CASSLVVRGRSPLHF. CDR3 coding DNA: TGCGCCAGCAGCTTGGTTGTCCGGGGTAGGTCACCCCTCCACTTT.